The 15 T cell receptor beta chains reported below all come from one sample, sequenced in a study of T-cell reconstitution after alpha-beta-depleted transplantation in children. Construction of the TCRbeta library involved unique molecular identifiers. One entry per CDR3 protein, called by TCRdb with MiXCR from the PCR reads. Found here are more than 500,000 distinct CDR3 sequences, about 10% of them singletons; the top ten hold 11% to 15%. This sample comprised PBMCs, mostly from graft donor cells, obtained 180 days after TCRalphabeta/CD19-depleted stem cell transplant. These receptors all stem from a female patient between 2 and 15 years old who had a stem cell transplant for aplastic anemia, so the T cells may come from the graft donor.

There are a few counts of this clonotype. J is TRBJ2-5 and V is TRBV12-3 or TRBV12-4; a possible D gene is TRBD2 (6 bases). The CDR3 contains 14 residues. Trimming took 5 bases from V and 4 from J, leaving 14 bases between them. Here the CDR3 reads CASSHQQGGETQYF. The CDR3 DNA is TGTGCCAGCAGTCACCAGCAGGGAGGAGAGACCCAGTACTTC.

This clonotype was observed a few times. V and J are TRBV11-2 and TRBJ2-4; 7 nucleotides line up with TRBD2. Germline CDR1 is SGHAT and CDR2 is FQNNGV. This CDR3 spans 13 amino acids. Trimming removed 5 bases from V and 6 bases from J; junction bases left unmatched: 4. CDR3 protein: CASSGGGGNIQYF. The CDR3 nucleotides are TGTGCCAGCAGCGGGGGGGGAGGAAACATTCAGTACTTC.

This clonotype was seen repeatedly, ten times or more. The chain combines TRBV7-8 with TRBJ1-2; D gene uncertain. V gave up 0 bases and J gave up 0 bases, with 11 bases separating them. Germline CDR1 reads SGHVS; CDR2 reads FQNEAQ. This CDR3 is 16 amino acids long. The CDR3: CASSLALGLANYGYTF. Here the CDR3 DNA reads TGTGCCAGCAGCTTAGCGCTAGGGTTAGCTAACTATGGCTACACCTTC.

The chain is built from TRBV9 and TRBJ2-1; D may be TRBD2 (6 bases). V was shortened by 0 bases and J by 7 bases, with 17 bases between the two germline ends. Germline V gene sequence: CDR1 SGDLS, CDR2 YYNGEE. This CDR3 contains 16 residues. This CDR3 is CASSVDPGVTWNEQFF. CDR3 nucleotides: TGTGCCAGCAGCGTAGATCCGGGGGTCACGTGGAATGAGCAGTTCTTC.

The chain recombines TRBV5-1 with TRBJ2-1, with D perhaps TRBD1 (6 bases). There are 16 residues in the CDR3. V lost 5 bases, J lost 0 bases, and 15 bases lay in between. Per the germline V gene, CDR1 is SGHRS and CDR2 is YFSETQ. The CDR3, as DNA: TGCGCCAGCAGATACTTAGGACAGCACTCCTACAATGAGCAGTTCTTC. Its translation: CASRYLGQHSYNEQFF.

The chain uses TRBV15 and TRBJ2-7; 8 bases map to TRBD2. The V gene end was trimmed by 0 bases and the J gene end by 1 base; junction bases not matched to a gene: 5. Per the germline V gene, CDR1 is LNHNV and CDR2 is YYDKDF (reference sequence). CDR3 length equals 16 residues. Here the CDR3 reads CATSRELAGWSYEQYV. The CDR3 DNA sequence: TGTGCCACCAGCAGAGAATTAGCGGGATGGTCCTACGAGCAGTACGTC.

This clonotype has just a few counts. The CDR3 DNA reads TGCAGCGGCTCAACGGAGTTGAACACTGAAGCTTTCTTT. It is translated as CSGSTELNTEAFF. This sequence joins TRBV29-1 and TRBJ1-1, with D unresolved. The CDR3 contains 13 residues. In germline, CDR1 is SQVTM, CDR2 ANQGSEA. V gave up 7 bases and J gave up 0 bases, with 12 bases separating them.

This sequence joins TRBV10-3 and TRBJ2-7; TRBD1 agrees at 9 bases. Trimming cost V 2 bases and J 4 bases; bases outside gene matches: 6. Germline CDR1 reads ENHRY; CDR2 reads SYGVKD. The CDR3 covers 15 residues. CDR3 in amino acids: CAISETPGQGYEQYV. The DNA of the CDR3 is TGTGCCATCAGTGAGACGCCGGGACAGGGTTACGAGCAGTACGTC.

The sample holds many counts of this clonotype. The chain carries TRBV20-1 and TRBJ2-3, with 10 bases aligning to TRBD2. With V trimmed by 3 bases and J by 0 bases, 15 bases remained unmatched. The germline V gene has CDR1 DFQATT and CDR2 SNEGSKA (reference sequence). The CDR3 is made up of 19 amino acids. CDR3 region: CSARRPSGSGALSTDTQYF. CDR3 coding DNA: TGCAGTGCTAGGCGGCCTAGCGGGAGTGGGGCTCTAAGCACAGATACGCAGTATTTT.

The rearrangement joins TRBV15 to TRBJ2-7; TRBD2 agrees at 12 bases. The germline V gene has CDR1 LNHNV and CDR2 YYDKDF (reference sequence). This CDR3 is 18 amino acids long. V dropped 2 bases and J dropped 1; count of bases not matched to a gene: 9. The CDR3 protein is CATSRRTSGEARSYEQYF. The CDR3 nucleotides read TGTGCCACCAGCAGACGGACTAGCGGGGAAGCCCGATCCTACGAGCAGTACTTC. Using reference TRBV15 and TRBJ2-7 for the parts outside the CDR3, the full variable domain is DAMVIQNPRYQVTQFGKPVTLSCSQTLNHNVMYWYQQKSSQAPKLLFHYYDKDFNNEADTPDNFQSRRPNTSFCFLDIRSPGLGDTAMYLCATSRRTSGEARSYEQYFGPGTRLTVT.

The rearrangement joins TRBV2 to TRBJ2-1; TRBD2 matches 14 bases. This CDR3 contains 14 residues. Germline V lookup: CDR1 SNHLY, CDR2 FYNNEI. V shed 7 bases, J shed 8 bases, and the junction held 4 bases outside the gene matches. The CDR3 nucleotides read TGTGCCAGCACCGGGACTAGCGGGAGCGATGAGCAGTTCTTC. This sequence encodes CASTGTSGSDEQFF. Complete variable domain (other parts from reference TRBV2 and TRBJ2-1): EPEVTQTPSHQVTQMGQEVILRCVPISNHLYFYWYRQILGQKVEFLVSFYNNEISEKSEIFDDQFSVERPDGSNFTLKIRSTKLEDSAMYFCASTGTSGSDEQFFGPGTRLTVL.

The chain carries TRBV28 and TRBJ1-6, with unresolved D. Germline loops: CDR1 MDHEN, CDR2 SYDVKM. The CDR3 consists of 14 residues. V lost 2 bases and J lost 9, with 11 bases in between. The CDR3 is CASSLRLGSSPLHF. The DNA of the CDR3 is TGTGCCAGCAGTTTACGGCTCGGCTCTTCACCCCTCCACTTT.

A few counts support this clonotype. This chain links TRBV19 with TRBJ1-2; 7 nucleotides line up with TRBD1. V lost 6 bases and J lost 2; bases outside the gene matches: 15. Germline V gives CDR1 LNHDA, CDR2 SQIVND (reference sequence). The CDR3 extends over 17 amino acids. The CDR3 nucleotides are TGTGCCAGTAGACCCTATGGGGACAGCTTAATCAACTATGGCTACACCTTC. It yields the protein CASRPYGDSLINYGYTF.

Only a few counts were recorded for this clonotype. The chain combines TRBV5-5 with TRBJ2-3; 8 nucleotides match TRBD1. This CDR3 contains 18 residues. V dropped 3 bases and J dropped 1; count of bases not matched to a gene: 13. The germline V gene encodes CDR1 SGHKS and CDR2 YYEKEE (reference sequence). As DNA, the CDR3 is TGTGCCAGCAGCTCGAGTTCCAGGGGGCTTGGGGGCACAGATACGCAGTATTTT. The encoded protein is CASSSSSRGLGGTDTQYF.

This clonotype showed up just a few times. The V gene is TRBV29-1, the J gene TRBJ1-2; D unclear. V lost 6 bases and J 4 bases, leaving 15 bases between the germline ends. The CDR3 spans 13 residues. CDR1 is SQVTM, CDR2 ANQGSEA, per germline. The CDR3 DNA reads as TGCAGCGTCCTTAGGGTGGGAGGCTATGGCTACACCTTC. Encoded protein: CSVLRVGGYGYTF. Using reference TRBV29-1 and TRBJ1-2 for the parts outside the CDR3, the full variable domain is SAVISQKPSRDICQRGTSLTIQCQVDSQVTMMFWYRQQPGQSLTLIATANQGSEATYESGFVIDKFPISRPNLTFSTLTVSNMSPEDSSIYLCSVLRVGGYGYTFGSGTRLTVV.